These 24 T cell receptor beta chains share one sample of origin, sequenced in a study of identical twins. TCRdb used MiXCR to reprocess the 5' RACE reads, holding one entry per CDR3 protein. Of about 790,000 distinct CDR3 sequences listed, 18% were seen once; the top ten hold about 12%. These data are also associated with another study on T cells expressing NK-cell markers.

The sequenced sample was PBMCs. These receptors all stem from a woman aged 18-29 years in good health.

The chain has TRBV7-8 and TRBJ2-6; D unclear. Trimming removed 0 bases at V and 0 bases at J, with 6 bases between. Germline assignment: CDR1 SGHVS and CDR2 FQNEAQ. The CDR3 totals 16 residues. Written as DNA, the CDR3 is TGTGCCAGCAGCTTAGCACCGACCTCTGGGGCCAACGTCCTGACTTTC. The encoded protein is CASSLAPTSGANVLTF.

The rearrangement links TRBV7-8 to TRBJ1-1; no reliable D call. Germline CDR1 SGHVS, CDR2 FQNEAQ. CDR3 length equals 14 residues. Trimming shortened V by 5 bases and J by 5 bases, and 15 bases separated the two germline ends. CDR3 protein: CASSTGSVRTEAFF. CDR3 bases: TGTGCCAGCAGCACTGGTTCGGTGAGGACTGAAGCTTTCTTT.

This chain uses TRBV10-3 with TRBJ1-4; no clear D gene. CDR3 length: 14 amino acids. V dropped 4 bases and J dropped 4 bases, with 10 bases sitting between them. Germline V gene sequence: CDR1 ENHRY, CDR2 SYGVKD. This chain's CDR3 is CAISGSSSNEKLFF. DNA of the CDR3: TGTGCCATCAGTGGGAGTTCGAGTAATGAAAAACTGTTTTTT.

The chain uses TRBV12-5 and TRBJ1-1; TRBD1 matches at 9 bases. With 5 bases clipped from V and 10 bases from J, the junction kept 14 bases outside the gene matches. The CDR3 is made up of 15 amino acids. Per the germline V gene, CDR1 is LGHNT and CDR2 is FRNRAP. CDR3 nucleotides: TGTGCTAGTGGTGCCGGGACAGGGCACTGGGGGTCAGCTTTCTTT. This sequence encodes CASGAGTGHWGSAFF.

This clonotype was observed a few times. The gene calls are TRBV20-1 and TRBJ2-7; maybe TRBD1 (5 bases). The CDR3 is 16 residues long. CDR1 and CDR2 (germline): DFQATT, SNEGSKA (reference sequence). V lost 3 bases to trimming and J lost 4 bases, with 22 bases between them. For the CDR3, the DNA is TGCAGTGCTAGGGGTTTTTCAGAGACAGCAAGATACGAGCAGTACTTC. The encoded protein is CSARGFSETARYEQYF.

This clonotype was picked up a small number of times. The CDR3 protein is CASSATSGGAFNEQFF. The CDR3 DNA is TGTGCCAGCAGCGCGACTAGCGGGGGGGCCTTCAATGAGCAGTTCTTC. The J gene is TRBJ2-1, the V gene TRBV9; TRBD2 matches at 14 bases. CDR1 and CDR2 (germline): SGDLS, YYNGEE. The CDR3 runs 16 residues. Losses at the gene ends were 3 bases for V and 6 bases for J; bases not matched to a gene: 5. Together with reference TRBV9 and TRBJ2-1, the CDR3 gives the full variable domain: DSGVTQTPKHLITATGQRVTLRCSPRSGDLSVYWYQQSLDQGLQFLIQYYNGEERAKGNILERFSAQQFPDLHSELNLSSLELGDSALYFCASSATSGGAFNEQFFGPGTRLTVL.

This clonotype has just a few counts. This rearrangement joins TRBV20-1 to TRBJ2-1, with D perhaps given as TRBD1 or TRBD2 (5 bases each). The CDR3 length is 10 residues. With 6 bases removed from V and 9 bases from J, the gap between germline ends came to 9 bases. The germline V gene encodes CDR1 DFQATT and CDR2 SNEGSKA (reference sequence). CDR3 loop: CSAIGTEQFF. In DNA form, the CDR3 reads TGCAGTGCCATCGGGACTGAGCAGTTCTTC.

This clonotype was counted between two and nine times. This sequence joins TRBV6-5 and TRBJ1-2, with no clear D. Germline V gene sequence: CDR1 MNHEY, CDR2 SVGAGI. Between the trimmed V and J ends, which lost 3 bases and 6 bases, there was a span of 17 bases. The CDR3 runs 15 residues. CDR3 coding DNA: TGTGCCAGCAGTTATCGGCAGGTGGATGTGGATGGCTACACCTTC. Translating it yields CASSYRQVDVDGYTF.

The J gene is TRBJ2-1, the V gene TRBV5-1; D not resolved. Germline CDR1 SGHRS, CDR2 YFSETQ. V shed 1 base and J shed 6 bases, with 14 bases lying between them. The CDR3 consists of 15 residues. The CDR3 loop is CASSLTPVLTNEQFF. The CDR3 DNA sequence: TGCGCCAGCAGCTTGACTCCGGTTTTAACCAATGAGCAGTTCTTC. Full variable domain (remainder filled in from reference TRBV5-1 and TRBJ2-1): KAGVTQTPRYLIKTRGQQVTLSCSPISGHRSVSWYQQTPGQGLQFLFEYFSETQRNKGNFPGRFSGRQFSNSRSEMNVSTLELGDSALYLCASSLTPVLTNEQFFGPGTRLTVL.

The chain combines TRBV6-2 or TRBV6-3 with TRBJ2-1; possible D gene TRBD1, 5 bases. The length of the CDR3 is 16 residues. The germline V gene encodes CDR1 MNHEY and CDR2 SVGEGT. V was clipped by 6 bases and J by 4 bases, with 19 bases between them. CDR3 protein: CASRVGRPYQYNEQFF. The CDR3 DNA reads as TGTGCCAGCAGAGTGGGGCGGCCGTATCAGTACAATGAGCAGTTCTTC.

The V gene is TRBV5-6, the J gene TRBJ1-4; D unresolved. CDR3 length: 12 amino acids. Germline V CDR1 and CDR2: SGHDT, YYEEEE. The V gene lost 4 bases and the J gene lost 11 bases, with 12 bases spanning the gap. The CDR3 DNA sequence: TGTGCCAGCAGCCCCGAGCGGGTGAAACTGTTTTTT. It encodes CASSPERVKLFF.

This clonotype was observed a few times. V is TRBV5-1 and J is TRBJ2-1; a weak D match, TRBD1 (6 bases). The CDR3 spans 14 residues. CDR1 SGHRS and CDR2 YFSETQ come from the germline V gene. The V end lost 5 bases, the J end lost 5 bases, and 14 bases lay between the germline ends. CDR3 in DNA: TGCGCCAGCAGAAGCGGACAGAGTCACAATGAGCAGTTCTTC. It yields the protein CASRSGQSHNEQFF.

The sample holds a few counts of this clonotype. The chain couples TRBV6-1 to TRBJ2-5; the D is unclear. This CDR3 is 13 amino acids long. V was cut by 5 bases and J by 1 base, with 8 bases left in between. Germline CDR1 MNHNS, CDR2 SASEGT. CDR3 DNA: TGTGCCAGCAGTCGGGCTTTCCAAGAGACCCAGTACTTC. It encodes CASSRAFQETQYF.

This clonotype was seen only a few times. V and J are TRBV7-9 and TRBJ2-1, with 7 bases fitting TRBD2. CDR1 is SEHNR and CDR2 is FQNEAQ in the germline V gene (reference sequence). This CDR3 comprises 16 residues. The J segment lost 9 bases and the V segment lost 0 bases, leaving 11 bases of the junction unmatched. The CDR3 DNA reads TGTGCCAGCAGCTTAGCGTCTAGCGGACATAGGAGTGAGCAGTTCTTC. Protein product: CASSLASSGHRSEQFF.

The CDR3 loop is CSGRLGRETQYF. The CDR3 DNA sequence: TGCAGTGGGCGCCTCGGCCGGGAGACCCAGTACTTC. The chain links TRBV20-1 to TRBJ2-5; D gene uncertain. V gave up 7 bases and J gave up 5 bases, with 14 bases separating them. CDR1 and CDR2 from the germline V gene are DFQATT and SNEGSKA (reference sequence). This CDR3 contains 12 residues.

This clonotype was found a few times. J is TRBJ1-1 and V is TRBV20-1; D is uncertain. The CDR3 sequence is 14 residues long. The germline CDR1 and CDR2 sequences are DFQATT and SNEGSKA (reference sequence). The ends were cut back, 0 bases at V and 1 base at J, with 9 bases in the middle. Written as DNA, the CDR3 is TGCAGTGCTAGAGATCGGCTCCCGAACACTGAAGCTTTCTTT. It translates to CSARDRLPNTEAFF.

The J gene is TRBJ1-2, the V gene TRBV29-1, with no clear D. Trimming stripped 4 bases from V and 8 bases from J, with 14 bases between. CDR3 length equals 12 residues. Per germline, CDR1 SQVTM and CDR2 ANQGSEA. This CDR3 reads CSVAPNLLGYTF. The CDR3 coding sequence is TGCAGCGTTGCCCCTAACCTCCTCGGCTACACCTTC.

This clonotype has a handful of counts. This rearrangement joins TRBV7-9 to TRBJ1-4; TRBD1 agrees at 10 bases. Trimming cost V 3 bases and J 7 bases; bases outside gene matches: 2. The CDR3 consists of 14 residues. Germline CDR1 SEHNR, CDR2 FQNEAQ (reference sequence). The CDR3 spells CASSFWDRGEKLFF. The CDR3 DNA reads TGTGCCAGCAGCTTCTGGGACAGGGGTGAAAAACTGTTTTTT. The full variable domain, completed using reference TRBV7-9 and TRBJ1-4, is DTGVSQNPRHKITKRGQNVTFRCDPISEHNRLYWYRQTLGQGPEFLTYFQNEAQLEKSRLLSDRFSAERPKGSFSTLEIQRTEQGDSAMYLCASSFWDRGEKLFFGSGTQLSVL.

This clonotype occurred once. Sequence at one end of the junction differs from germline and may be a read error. CDR3 DNA sequence: TGTGCCAGCAGCCCAGCGGGGGGCTGGGTTTCCTGCGAGCAGTACTTC. Protein: CASSPAGGWVSCEQYF. The V and J genes are TRBV7-6 and TRBJ2-7, with 9 bases that match TRBD2. Per the germline V gene, CDR1 is SGHVS and CDR2 is FNYEAQ. CDR3 length: 16 amino acids. Supplemented by reference TRBV7-6 and TRBJ2-7, the full variable domain reads GAGVSQSPRYKVTKRGQDVALRCDPISGHVSLYWYRQALGQGPEFLTYFNYEAQQDKSGLPNDRFSAERPEGSISTLTIQRTEQRDSAMYRCASSPAGGWVSCEQYFGPGTRLTVT.

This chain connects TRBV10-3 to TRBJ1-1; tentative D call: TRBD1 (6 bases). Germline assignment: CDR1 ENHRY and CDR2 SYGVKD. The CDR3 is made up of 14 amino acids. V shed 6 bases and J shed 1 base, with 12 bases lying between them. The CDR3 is CAIRRDNPNTEAFF. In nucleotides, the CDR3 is TGTGCCATCAGGCGGGACAACCCGAACACTGAAGCTTTCTTT.

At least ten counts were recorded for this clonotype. The CDR3 DNA reads TGCGCCAGCAGCCGACCCGGACAGTACAATGAGCAGTTCTTC. Translating it yields CASSRPGQYNEQFF. J is TRBJ2-1 and V is TRBV5-1; maybe TRBD1 (6 bases). CDR3 length: 14 residues. In germline, CDR1 is SGHRS, CDR2 YFSETQ. Trimming took off 4 bases at V and 4 bases at J, with 12 bases between the two ends.

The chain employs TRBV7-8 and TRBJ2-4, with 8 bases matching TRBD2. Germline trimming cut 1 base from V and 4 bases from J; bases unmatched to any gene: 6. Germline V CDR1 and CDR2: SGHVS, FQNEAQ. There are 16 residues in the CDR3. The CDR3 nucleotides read TGTGCCAGCAGCTTAGGGGGCGGGACTAGAAAAAACATTCAGTACTTC. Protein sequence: CASSLGGGTRKNIQYF.

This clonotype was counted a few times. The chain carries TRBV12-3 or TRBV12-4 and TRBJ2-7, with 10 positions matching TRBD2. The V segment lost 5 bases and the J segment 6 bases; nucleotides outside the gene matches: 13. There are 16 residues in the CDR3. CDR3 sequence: CASSPLLAGSRSEQYF. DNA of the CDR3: TGTGCCAGCAGTCCGCTACTAGCGGGGAGTCGTAGCGAGCAGTACTTC.

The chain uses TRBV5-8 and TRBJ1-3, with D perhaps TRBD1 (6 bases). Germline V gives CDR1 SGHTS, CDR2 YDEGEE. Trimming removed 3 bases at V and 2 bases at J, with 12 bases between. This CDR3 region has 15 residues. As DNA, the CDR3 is TGTGCCAGCAGCTCACAGGGAGGGACTGGAAACACCATATATTTT. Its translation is CASSSQGGTGNTIYF.